A single sample is the source of the 2 T cell receptor beta chains below, sequenced in a study of Tregs in tolerant kidney transplant recipients. TCRdb keeps only in-frame clones here, not all; method: immunoSEQ multiplex PCR. The sample's table shows more than 45,000 clones. Specimen: CD4+ T cells from blood, collected before the transplant. These receptors all come from a human donor who received a combined kidney and bone marrow transplant.

CDR3 bases read: TGCGCCAGCAGCTTAGTAGCGGGAGACCCCACAGATACG. Translated: CASSLVAGDPTDT. The CDR3 in full is CASSLVAGDPTDTQYF. The chain uses TRBV5-1 and TRBJ2-3; TRBD2 matches at 9 bases. The observed sequence ends 3 residues before the CDR3 terminus, with the missing tail filled in from the germline J gene. The V and J ends lost 2 bases and 2 bases, in that order; junction bases with no gene match: 6. Germline V gene lookup returns CDR1 SGHRS and CDR2 YFSETQ. CDR3 length: 16 amino acids. The entire variable domain, with the rest obtained from reference TRBV5-1 and TRBJ2-3, is as follows: KAGVTQTPRYLIKTRGQQVTLSCSPISGHRSVSWYQQTPGQGLQFLFEYFSETQRNKGNFPGRFSGRQFSNSRSEMNVSTLELGDSALYLCASSLVAGDPTDTQYFGPGTRLTVL.

For this clone: The read ends 3 residues early relative to the CDR3; the germline J gene fills the gap. The chain links TRBV6-2 or TRBV6-3 to TRBJ2-5, with D tentatively TRBD1 (6 bases). The CDR3 is 11 amino acids. CDR1 is MNHEY and CDR2 is SVGEGT in the germline V gene. V shed 6 bases and J shed 5 bases, with 7 bases lying between them. The CDR3 protein is CASSQGETQYF. The part of the CDR3 DNA that was read is TGTGCCAGCAGCCAGGGGGAGACC.